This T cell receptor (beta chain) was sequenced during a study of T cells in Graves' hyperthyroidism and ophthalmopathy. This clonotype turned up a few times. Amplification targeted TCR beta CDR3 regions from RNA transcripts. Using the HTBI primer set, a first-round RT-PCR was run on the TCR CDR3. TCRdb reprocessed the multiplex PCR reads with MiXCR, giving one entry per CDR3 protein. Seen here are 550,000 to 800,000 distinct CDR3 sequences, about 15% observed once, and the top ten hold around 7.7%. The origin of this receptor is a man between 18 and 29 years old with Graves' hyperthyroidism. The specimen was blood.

The CDR3 is CSARVGRVAFF. In nucleotides, the CDR3 is TGCAGTGCTAGAGTGGGCAGGGTTGCTTTCTTT. The rearrangement uses TRBV20-1 and TRBJ1-1; TRBD1 might be the D (5 bases). The CDR3 has 11 residues. V gave up 1 base and J gave up 11 bases, with 11 bases separating them. CDR1 and CDR2 from the germline V gene are DFQATT and SNEGSKA (reference sequence).